One sample yielded the 22 T cell receptor beta chains listed below, sequenced in a study of T cell changes during pregnancy in multiple sclerosis. Data came from immunoSEQ multiplex PCR; TCRdb stores just in-frame clones and leaves some out. The sample has about 100,000 clones; around nine tenths are singletons. Material: peripheral blood, obtained in the second trimester of pregnancy. Source of these receptors: a female donor with multiple sclerosis, enrolled in a pregnancy study.

The rearrangement joins TRBV7-2 to TRBJ2-2; tentatively, D is TRBD1 (6 bases). Germline CDR1 and CDR2: SGHTA and FQGNSA. V lost 6 bases to trimming and J lost 4 bases, with 12 bases between them. The CDR3 consists of 14 residues. The CDR3 sequence: CASRTGPGTGELFF. In DNA form, the CDR3 reads TGTGCCAGCAGAACAGGGCCGGGCACCGGGGAGCTGTTTTTT. The complete variable domain, with remaining parts taken from reference TRBV7-2 and TRBJ2-2, reads GAGVSQSPSNKVTEKGKDVELRCDPISGHTALYWYRQSLGQGLEFLIYFQGNSAPDKSGLPSDRFSAERTGGSVSTLTIQRTQQEDSAVYLCASRTGPGTGELFFGEGSRLTVL.

V and J are TRBV11-2 and TRBJ2-1, with TRBD2 matching over 10 bases. CDR3 length equals 17 residues. The V gene's germline CDR1 is SGHAT and CDR2 FQNNGV. Trimming cost V 5 bases and J 4 bases; bases outside gene matches: 11. The chain's CDR3 is CASSERTSGFAYNEQFF. In DNA, the CDR3 is TGTGCCAGCAGCGAGCGGACTAGCGGATTCGCTTACAATGAGCAGTTCTTC.

This chain joins TRBV5-8 and TRBJ2-7; 9 bases match TRBD1. V shed 3 bases, J shed 9 bases, and the junction held 16 bases outside the gene matches. The germline gives CDR1 SGHTS, CDR2 YDEGEE. This CDR3 contains 16 residues. CDR3 nucleotides: TGTGCCAGCAGCTCCCCCCAACCGGGACAGGGTCTAAGGCAGTACTTC. Translated: CASSSPQPGQGLRQYF.

The CDR3: CASSPDTSRSPLHF. Here the CDR3 DNA reads TGTGCCAGCAGCCCGGACACATCAAGGTCACCCCTCCACTTT. The chain combines TRBV7-2 with TRBJ1-6; D is possibly TRBD1 (5 bases). The CDR3 contains 14 residues. Germline V CDR1 and CDR2: SGHTA, FQGNSA. Deletions cut 5 bases from V and 10 bases from J, with 15 bases between. The full variable domain, rest sourced from reference TRBV7-2 and TRBJ1-6, is GAGVSQSPSNKVTEKGKDVELRCDPISGHTALYWYRQSLGQGLEFLIYFQGNSAPDKSGLPSDRFSAERTGGSVSTLTIQRTQQEDSAVYLCASSPDTSRSPLHFGNGTRLTVT.

The gene calls are TRBV10-3 and TRBJ2-7, with D maybe TRBD1 (6 bases). Germline V CDR1 and CDR2: ENHRY, SYGVKD. Trimming took off 4 bases at V and 6 bases at J, with 10 bases between the two ends. The CDR3 has 12 residues. CDR3 nucleotides: TGTGCCATCAGTGGGACAGAAGCCGAGCAGTACTTC. Translated: CAISGTEAEQYF.

In its sample, this clone was seen once. This rearrangement joins TRBV7-2 to TRBJ1-1; no clear D. The ends were cut back, 5 bases at V and 0 bases at J, with 16 bases in the middle. The CDR3 has 16 amino acids. In germline, CDR1 is SGHTA, CDR2 FQGNSA. The DNA for the CDR3 is TGTGCCAGCAGCCGCCAGAGAGGTACGATGAACACTGAAGCTTTCTTT. This encodes CASSRQRGTMNTEAFF. Together with reference TRBV7-2 and TRBJ1-1, the CDR3 gives the full variable domain: GAGVSQSPSNKVTEKGKDVELRCDPISGHTALYWYRQSLGQGLEFLIYFQGNSAPDKSGLPSDRFSAERTGGSVSTLTIQRTQQEDSAVYLCASSRQRGTMNTEAFFGQGTRLTVV.

The gene calls are TRBV7-9 and TRBJ1-3; 9 bases fit TRBD1. The germline V gene has CDR1 SEHNR and CDR2 FQNEAQ (reference sequence). The CDR3 length is 16 residues. With 0 bases clipped from V and 4 bases from J, the junction kept 4 bases outside the gene matches. CDR3 DNA sequence: TGTGCCAGCAGCTTAGCGTCGGGACAGGGAGGAAACACCATATATTTT. It encodes CASSLASGQGGNTIYF.

The chain couples TRBV5-8 to TRBJ1-3, with TRBD1 identical over 7 bases. V shed 0 bases and J 1 base; nucleotides not matched to a gene: 4. Germline CDR1 and CDR2: SGHTS and YDEGEE. The CDR3 totals 16 residues. CDR3 protein: CASSLGGTASGNTIYF. The CDR3, as DNA: TGTGCCAGCAGCTTGGGCGGGACAGCATCTGGAAACACCATATATTTT. Using reference TRBV5-8 and TRBJ1-3 for the parts outside the CDR3, the full variable domain is EAGVTQSPTHLIKTRGQQATLRCSPISGHTSVYWYQQALGLGLQFLLWYDEGEERNRGNFPPRFSGRQFPNYSSELNVNALELEDSALYLCASSLGGTASGNTIYFGEGSWLTVV.

V gene TRBV5-4 combines with J gene TRBJ2-7; maybe TRBD2 (5 bases). Deletions cut 0 bases from V and 7 bases from J, with 14 bases between. CDR1 is SGHNT, CDR2 YYREEE, per germline (reference sequence). The CDR3 has 14 residues. CDR3 coding DNA: TGTGCCAGCAGCTTGGGGACTGGGCTTCTGGAGCAGTACTTC. Encoded protein: CASSLGTGLLEQYF. Combining the CDR3 with reference TRBV5-4 and TRBJ2-7 gives the whole variable domain ETGVTQSPTHLIKTRGQQVTLRCSSQSGHNTVSWYQQALGQGPQFIFQYYREEENGRGNFPPRFSGLQFPNYSSELNVNALELDDSALYLCASSLGTGLLEQYFGPGTRLTVT.

This chain uses TRBV28 with TRBJ2-5; 7 bases match TRBD1. This CDR3 spans 12 amino acids. Germline loops: CDR1 MDHEN, CDR2 SYDVKM. J gave up 7 bases and V 7 bases, and 6 bases lay outside the gene matches. The CDR3 sequence: CASKKTGATQYF. The CDR3 DNA reads as TGTGCCAGCAAAAAAACAGGGGCGACCCAGTACTTC.

The chain employs TRBV19 and TRBJ2-3; 7 nucleotides line up with TRBD1. Germline CDR1 is LNHDA and CDR2 is SQIVND (reference sequence). V shed 2 bases, J shed 0 bases, and the junction held 5 bases outside the gene matches. The CDR3 totals 16 residues. The CDR3: CASSIRSGQSTDTQYF. DNA for the CDR3: TGTGCCAGTAGTATACGTTCGGGACAGAGCACAGATACGCAGTATTTT.

V gene TRBV5-1 combines with J gene TRBJ1-4; 9 bases map to TRBD1. V gave up 0 bases and J gave up 8 bases; unmatched junction bases: 5. Germline V CDR1 and CDR2: SGHRS, YFSETQ. The CDR3 is 15 residues long. CDR3: CASSLGDRAGEKLFF. The CDR3 coding sequence is TGCGCCAGCAGCTTGGGGGACAGGGCTGGCGAAAAACTGTTTTTT.

This chain uses TRBV6-5 with TRBJ1-3; 8 bases fit TRBD1. J lost 2 bases, V lost 4 bases, and 7 bases had no gene match. The CDR3 totals 16 residues. Germline CDR1 is MNHEY and CDR2 is SVGAGI. Written as DNA, the CDR3 is TGTGCCAGCAGTTTGGGACAGGCTGCTACTGGAAACACCATATATTTT. This codes for CASSLGQAATGNTIYF.

J is TRBJ1-1 and V is TRBV2; 12 bases are a match to TRBD1. The CDR3 runs to 14 residues. V shed 6 bases and J 8 bases; nucleotides not matched to a gene: 7. From germline, CDR1 is SNHLY and CDR2 FYNNEI. Written as DNA, the CDR3 is TGTGCCAGCAGCCGGGACAGGGGGCCAGGGGAAGCTTTCTTT. Encoded protein: CASSRDRGPGEAFF.

This rearrangement joins TRBV5-5 to TRBJ1-2; 7 bases are a match to TRBD1. CDR3 length: 16 amino acids. Germline CDR1 reads SGHKS; CDR2 reads YYEKEE (reference sequence). J lost 1 base, V lost 0 bases, and 6 bases had no gene match. In nucleotides, the CDR3 is TGTGCCAGCAGCTTGGCCACAGGGGATCTTAACTATGGCTACACCTTC. Its translation: CASSLATGDLNYGYTF. The complete variable domain, with remaining parts taken from reference TRBV5-5 and TRBJ1-2, reads DAGVTQSPTHLIKTRGQQVTLRCSPISGHKSVSWYQQVLGQGPQFIFQYYEKEERGRGNFPDRFSARQFPNYSSELNVNALLLGDSALYLCASSLATGDLNYGYTFGSGTRLTVV.

J is TRBJ1-2 and V is TRBV28, with unresolved D. The CDR3 sequence is 15 residues long. V was trimmed by 3 bases and J by 2 bases, leaving 13 bases between them. CDR1 is MDHEN, CDR2 SYDVKM, per germline. CDR3 loop: CASSFLQPTNYGYTF. CDR3 nucleotides: TGTGCCAGCAGTTTTCTGCAACCTACGAACTATGGCTACACCTTC.

The V and J genes are TRBV6-1 and TRBJ2-5; 7 nucleotides line up with TRBD1. Germline V gene data show CDR1 as MNHNS and CDR2 as SASEGT. The CDR3 extends over 16 amino acids. V trimming: 3 bases; J trimming: 1 base; junction bases outside the gene matches: 8. CDR3 sequence (DNA): TGTGCCAGCAGTGACCAGCCGGGACAGCCCCAAGAGACCCAGTACTTC. Its translation is CASSDQPGQPQETQYF.

The V and J genes are TRBV25-1 and TRBJ1-5, with a tentative D call TRBD1 (5 bases). The germline V and J ends were trimmed by 4 bases and 5 bases, with 15 bases remaining between them. This CDR3 has 15 residues. The germline V gene encodes CDR1 MGHDK and CDR2 SYGVNS. In nucleotides, the CDR3 is TGTGCCAGCAGTGGAAGATCGGGAGGGGATCAGCCCCAGCATTTT. Translated, it gives CASSGRSGGDQPQHF.

The rearrangement uses TRBV9 and TRBJ2-7; possibly TRBD1 for D (6 bases). The length of the CDR3 is 13 residues. Germline V CDR1 and CDR2: SGDLS, YYNGEE. The V end was cut by 4 bases, the J end by 2 bases, with 10 bases between. CDR3 sequence (DNA): TGTGCCAGCAGCCCGGCAGGGGCCTACGAGCAGTACTTC. This gives the protein CASSPAGAYEQYF.

The V call is TRBV25-1, the J call TRBJ1-5; no definite D call. The germline V gene encodes CDR1 MGHDK and CDR2 SYGVNS. There are 13 residues in the CDR3. Trimming cost V 6 bases and J 0 bases, with 6 bases left between them. The CDR3 DNA is TGTGCCAGCAGCGGGTATAGCAATCAGCCCCAGCATTTT. Residues: CASSGYSNQPQHF.

The chain has TRBV28 and TRBJ2-7, with D maybe TRBD2 (6 bases). In germline, CDR1 is MDHEN, CDR2 SYDVKM. V lost 5 bases, J lost 5 bases, and 16 bases lay in between. The CDR3 loop spans 14 amino acids. The CDR3 region is CASSARLVGDEQYF. The CDR3 bases are TGTGCCAGCAGTGCCAGACTAGTAGGAGACGAGCAGTACTTC.

The CDR3 DNA reads as TGTGCCTGGAGTGAAGCGGGGGCGCCCGGCACAGATACGCAGTATTTT. This translates into CAWSEAGAPGTDTQYF. The chain links TRBV30 to TRBJ2-3, with TRBD2 matching 8 bases. CDR3 size: 16 residues. Per germline, CDR1 GTSNPN and CDR2 SVGIG (reference sequence). Trimming at V came to 1 base and at J to 1 base, leaving 7 bases not matched to a gene.